A selection of T cell receptor beta chains follows, all from one sample in a study of blood T cell repertoires in COVID-19. Assay used: immunoSEQ multiplex PCR; TCRdb lists only in-frame clones, some missing. The repertoire includes under 250,000 clones, approximately 84% of them detected once, and approximately 8.1% sits in the top ten. Sequenced material: peripheral blood. Receptors originate from a woman aged 45-59 years with active or convalescent COVID-19. Both conserved end residues are part of each CDR3. Fields, in order: D gene, V gene, J gene, clone size, CDR3 DNA, CDR3 protein. D genes are given only for firm matches. Size is omitted from some rows. Given values are once, few, many or a class for expanded clones.

TRBD2	TRBV4-2	TRBJ2-1	-	TGTGCCAGCAGCCCAGCGGGGGATTACAATGAGCAGTTCTTC	CASSPAGDYNEQFF
TRBD2	TRBV4-1	TRBJ2-7	-	TGCGCCAGCAGCCAAGACGCACTAGCGGTTTCCTACGAGCAGTACTTC	CASSQDALAVSYEQYF
-	TRBV6-5	TRBJ1-1	-	TGTGCCAGCAGCTACTCGCCCGGGACTGAAGCTTTCTTT	CASSYSPGTEAFF
-	TRBV12-3/TRBV12-4	TRBJ1-2	-	TGTGCCAGCAGTTATCCGTCCAGGTATGGCTACACCTTC	CASSYPSRYGYTF
-	TRBV28	TRBJ1-4	-	TGTGCCAGCAGAGCCCCGGGAGGGGAGTCCGAAAAACTGTTTTTT	CASRAPGGESEKLFF
TRBD1	TRBV3-1/TRBV3-2	TRBJ1-1	-	TGTGCCAGCAGCCAACTGGACAGGGAGAGTTTCTTT	CASSQLDRESFF
TRBD2	TRBV5-1	TRBJ2-1	-	TGCGCCAGCAGCTTAACAGCGGGAGGCTACAATGAGCAGTTCTTC	CASSLTAGGYNEQFF
-	TRBV10-3	TRBJ1-4	-	TGTGCCATCAGTGGCTCGGACATTAATGAAAAACTGTTTTTT	CAISGSDINEKLFF
TRBD2	TRBV5-1	TRBJ2-7	once	TGCGCCAGCAGCTTGTCAGGGGCTAGCGGGAGGGCCTACGAGCAGTACTTC	CASSLSGASGRAYEQYF
TRBD2	TRBV5-4	TRBJ2-3	-	TGTGCCAGCAGCTTGTGGGCTAGCGGGGATGTAGATACGCAGTATTTT	CASSLWASGDVDTQYF
-	TRBV5-6	TRBJ1-1	-	TGTGCCAGCAGCTTGGCTGCTGAAGCTTTCTTT	CASSLAAEAFF
-	TRBV3-1/TRBV3-2	TRBJ2-2	-	TGTGCCAGCAGCCAAGTGGCAATGTCTTCCGGGGAGCTGTTTTTT	CASSQVAMSSGELFF
-	TRBV15	TRBJ1-2	-	TGTGCCACCAGCAGAGGCGGGGCGTCTGGCTACACCTTC	CATSRGGASGYTF
TRBD1	TRBV5-1	TRBJ1-1	-	TGCGCCAGCAGCTTGGGGGCAGGGGGACAAACTGAAGCTTTCTTT	CASSLGAGGQTEAFF
-	TRBV19	TRBJ2-3	-	TGTGCCAGTAGTAAGGGGGGGTTCACAGATACGCAGTATTTT	CASSKGGFTDTQYF
-	TRBV6-5	TRBJ1-1	-	TGTGCCAGCAGGAGGGTGGTAGAAACTGAAGCTTTCTTT	CASRRVVETEAFF
TRBD2	TRBV3-1/TRBV3-2	TRBJ2-3	-	TGTGCCAGCAGCCACTTAGCGGGGGGGGAGTCTGATACGCAGTATTTT	CASSHLAGGESDTQYF
TRBD2	TRBV5-4	TRBJ2-5	-	TGTGCCAGCAGCATTGGACTAGCGGGAGGGCAGGGGGAGACCCAGTACTTC	CASSIGLAGGQGETQYF
-	TRBV5-5	TRBJ2-7	-	TGTGCCAGCAGCTTCGTGGCCGAGCAGTACTTC	CASSFVAEQYF
-	TRBV28	TRBJ1-2	-	TGTGCCACCCTCCCCCAGGGTTTACTCGGCTACACCTTC	CATLPQGLLGYTF
-	TRBV14	TRBJ1-3	-	TGTGCCAGCATGACTAGCGCTGGAAACACCATATATTTT	CASMTSAGNTIYF
TRBD1	TRBV2	TRBJ2-2	-	TGTGCCAGCAGCGCGACAGGGCTCGGGGGGGAGCTGTTTTTT	CASSATGLGGELFF
TRBD1	TRBV10-2	TRBJ2-5	-	TGCGCCACCCGAACAGGGGGCGTGGAGACCCAGTACTTC	CATRTGGVETQYF
TRBD2	TRBV6-5	TRBJ2-7	-	TGTGCCAGCAGTTACTCTGGGACTAGCGGCTACGAGCAGTACTTC	CASSYSGTSGYEQYF
TRBD2	TRBV11-3	TRBJ2-2	once	TGTGCCAGCAGCCTCGGGACTAGCGGGAACACCGGGGAGCTGTTTTTT	CASSLGTSGNTGELFF
TRBD2	TRBV10-1	TRBJ2-5	-	TGCGCCAGCATGTCGCAGGGAGGGGAGACCCAGTACTTC	CASMSQGGETQYF